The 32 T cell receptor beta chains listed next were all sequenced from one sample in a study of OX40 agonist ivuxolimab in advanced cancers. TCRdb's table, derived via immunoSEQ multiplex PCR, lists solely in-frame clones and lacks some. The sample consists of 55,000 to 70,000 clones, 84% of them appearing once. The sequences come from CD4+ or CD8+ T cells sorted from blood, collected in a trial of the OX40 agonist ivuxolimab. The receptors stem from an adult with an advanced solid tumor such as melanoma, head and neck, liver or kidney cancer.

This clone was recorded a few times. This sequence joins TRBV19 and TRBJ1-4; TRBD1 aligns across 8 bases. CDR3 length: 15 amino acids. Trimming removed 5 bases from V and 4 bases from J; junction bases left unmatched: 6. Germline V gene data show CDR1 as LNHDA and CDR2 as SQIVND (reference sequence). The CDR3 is CASSGQGLHNEKLFF. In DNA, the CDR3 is TGTGCCAGTAGTGGACAGGGACTCCATAATGAAAAACTGTTTTTT.

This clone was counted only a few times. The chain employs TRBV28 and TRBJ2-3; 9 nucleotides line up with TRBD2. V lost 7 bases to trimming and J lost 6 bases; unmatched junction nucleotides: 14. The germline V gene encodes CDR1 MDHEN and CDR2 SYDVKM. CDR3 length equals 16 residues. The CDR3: CASNPRVAGVEDTQYF. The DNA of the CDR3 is TGTGCCAGCAACCCCCGGGTAGCGGGAGTGGAGGATACGCAGTATTTT. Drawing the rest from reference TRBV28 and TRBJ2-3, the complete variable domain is DVKVTQSSRYLVKRTGEKVFLECVQDMDHENMFWYRQDPGLGLRLIYFSYDVKMKEKGDIPEGYSVSREKKERFSLILESASTNQTSMYLCASNPRVAGVEDTQYFGPGTRLTVL.

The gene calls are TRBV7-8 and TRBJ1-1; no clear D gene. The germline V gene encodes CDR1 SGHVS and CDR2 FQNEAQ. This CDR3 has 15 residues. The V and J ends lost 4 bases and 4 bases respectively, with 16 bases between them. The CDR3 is CASSSRLSRGTEAFF. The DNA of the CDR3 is TGTGCCAGCAGCTCTCGACTCTCCCGGGGCACTGAAGCTTTCTTT.

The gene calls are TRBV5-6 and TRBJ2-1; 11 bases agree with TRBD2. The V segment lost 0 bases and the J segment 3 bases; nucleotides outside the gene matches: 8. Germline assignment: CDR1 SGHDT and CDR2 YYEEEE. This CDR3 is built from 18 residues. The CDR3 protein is CASSLELVAGGDYNEQFF. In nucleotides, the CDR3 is TGTGCCAGCAGCTTGGAATTGGTAGCGGGAGGGGACTACAATGAGCAGTTCTTC.

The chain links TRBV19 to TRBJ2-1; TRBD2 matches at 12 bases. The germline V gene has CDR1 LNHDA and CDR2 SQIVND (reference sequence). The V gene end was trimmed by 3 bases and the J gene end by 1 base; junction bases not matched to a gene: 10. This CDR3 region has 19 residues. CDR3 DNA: TGTGCCAGTAGTATGCATGGGCTAGCGGGGGGGCCGTCCTACAATGAGCAGTTCTTC. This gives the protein CASSMHGLAGGPSYNEQFF.

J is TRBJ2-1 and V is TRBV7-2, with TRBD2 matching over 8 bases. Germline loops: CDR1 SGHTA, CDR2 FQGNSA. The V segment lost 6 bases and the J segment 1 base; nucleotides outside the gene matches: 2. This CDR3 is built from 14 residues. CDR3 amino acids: CASRSGGSYNEQFF. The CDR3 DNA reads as TGTGCCAGCAGATCGGGGGGGTCCTACAATGAGCAGTTCTTC.

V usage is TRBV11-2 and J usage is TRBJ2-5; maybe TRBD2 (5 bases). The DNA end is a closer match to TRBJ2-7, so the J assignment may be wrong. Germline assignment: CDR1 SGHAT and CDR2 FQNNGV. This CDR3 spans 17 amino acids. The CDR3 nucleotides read TGTGCCAGCAGCTCCCCTAGAGGGAGCTTGAGCTCCTACGAGCAGTACTTC. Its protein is CASSSPRGSLSSYEQYF.

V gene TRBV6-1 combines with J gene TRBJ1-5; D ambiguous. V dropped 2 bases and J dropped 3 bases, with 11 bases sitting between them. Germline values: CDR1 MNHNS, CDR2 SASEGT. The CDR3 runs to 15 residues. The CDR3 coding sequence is TGTGCCAGCAGTGAAAACGGCCAGCTCAATCAGCCCCAGCATTTT. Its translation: CASSENGQLNQPQHF.

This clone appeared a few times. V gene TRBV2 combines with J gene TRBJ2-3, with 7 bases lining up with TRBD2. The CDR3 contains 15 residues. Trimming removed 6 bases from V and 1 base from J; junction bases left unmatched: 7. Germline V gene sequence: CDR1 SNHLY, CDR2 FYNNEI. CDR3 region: CASRPTSAGTDTQYF. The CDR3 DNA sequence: TGTGCCAGCAGGCCCACTAGCGCTGGCACAGATACGCAGTATTTT.

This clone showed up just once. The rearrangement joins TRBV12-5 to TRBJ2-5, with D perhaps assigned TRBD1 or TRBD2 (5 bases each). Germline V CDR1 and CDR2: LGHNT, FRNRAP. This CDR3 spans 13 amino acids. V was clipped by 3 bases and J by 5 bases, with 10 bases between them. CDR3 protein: CASGLGTGETQYF. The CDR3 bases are TGTGCTAGTGGTTTAGGGACGGGGGAGACCCAGTACTTC.

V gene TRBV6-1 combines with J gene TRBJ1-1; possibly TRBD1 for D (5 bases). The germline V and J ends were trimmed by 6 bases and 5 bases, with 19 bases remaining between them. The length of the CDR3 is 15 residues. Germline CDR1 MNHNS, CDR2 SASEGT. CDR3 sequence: CASRDIGGWGTEAFF. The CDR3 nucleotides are TGTGCCAGCAGAGATATCGGCGGTTGGGGGACTGAAGCTTTCTTT.

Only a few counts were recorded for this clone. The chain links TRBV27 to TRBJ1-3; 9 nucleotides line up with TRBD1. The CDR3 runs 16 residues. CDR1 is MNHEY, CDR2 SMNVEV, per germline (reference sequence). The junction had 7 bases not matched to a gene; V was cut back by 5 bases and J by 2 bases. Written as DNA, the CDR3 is TGTGCCAGCAGTCCTGGACAGGGGATCCCTGGAAACACCATATATTTT. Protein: CASSPGQGIPGNTIYF.

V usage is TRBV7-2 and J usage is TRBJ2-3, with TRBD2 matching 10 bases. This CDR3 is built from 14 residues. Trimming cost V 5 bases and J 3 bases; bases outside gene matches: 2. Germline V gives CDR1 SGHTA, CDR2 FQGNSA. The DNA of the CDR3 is TGTGCCAGCAGCCGGACTAGCGGTACAGATACGCAGTATTTT. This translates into CASSRTSGTDTQYF.

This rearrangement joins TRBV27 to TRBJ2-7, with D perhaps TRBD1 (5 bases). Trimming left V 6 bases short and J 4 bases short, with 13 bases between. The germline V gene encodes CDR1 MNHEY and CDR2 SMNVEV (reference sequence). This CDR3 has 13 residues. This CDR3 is CASRARGGYEQYF. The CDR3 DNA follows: TGTGCCAGCAGGGCTAGGGGCGGTTACGAGCAGTACTTC.

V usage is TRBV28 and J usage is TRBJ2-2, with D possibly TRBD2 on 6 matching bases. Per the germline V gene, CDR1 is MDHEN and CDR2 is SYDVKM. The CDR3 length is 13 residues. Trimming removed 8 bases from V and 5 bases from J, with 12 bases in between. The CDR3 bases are TGTGCCAGCGGACTACACGCGACCGGGGAGCTGTTTTTT. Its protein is CASGLHATGELFF. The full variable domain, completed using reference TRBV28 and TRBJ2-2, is DVKVTQSSRYLVKRTGEKVFLECVQDMDHENMFWYRQDPGLGLRLIYFSYDVKMKEKGDIPEGYSVSREKKERFSLILESASTNQTSMYLCASGLHATGELFFGEGSRLTVL.

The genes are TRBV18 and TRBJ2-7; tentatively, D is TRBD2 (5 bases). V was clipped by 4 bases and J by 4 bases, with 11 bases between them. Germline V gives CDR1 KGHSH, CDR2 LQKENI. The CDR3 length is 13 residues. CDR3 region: CASSLGERYEQYF. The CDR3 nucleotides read TGTGCCAGCTCACTGGGAGAAAGATACGAGCAGTACTTC.

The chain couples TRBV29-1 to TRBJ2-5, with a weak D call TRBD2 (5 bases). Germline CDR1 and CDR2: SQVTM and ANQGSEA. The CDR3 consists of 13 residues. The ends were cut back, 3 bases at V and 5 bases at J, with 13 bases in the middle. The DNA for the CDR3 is TGCAGCGTTGAGGCTAGCCCACGTGAGACCCAGTACTTC. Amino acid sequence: CSVEASPRETQYF.

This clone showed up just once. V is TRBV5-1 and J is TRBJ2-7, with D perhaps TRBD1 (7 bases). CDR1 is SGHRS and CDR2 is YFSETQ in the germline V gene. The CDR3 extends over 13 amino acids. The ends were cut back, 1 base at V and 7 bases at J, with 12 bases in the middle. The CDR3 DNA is TGCGCCAGCAGCTTGCAGACAGGGAGGGAGCAGTACTTC. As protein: CASSLQTGREQYF.

The DNA of the CDR3 is TGTGCCAGTAGGGCTAGCGGGGTAAATGAGCAGTTCTTC. This translates into CASRASGVNEQFF. The V gene is TRBV19, the J gene TRBJ2-1; 9 bases agree with TRBD2. The CDR3 length is 13 residues. V shed 6 bases and J 7 bases; nucleotides not matched to a gene: 4. Germline loops: CDR1 LNHDA, CDR2 SQIVND (reference sequence).

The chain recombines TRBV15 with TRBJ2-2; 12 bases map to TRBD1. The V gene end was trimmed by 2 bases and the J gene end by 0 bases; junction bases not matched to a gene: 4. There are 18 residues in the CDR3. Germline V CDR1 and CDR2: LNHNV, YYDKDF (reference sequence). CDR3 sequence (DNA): TGTGCCACCAGCAGACCCGGGACAGGGGGCGCGAACACCGGGGAGCTGTTTTTT. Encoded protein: CATSRPGTGGANTGELFF.

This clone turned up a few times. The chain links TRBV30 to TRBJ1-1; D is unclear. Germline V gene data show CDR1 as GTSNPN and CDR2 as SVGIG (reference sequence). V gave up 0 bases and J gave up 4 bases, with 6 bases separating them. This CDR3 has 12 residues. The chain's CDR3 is CAWSVLSTEAFF. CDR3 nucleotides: TGTGCCTGGAGTGTACTGAGCACTGAAGCTTTCTTT.

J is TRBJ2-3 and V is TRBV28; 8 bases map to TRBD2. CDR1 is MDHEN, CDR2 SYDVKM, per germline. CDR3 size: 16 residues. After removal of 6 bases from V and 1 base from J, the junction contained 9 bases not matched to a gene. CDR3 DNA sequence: TGTGCCAGCAGGCCCCCCGGGACTAGACGCACAGATACGCAGTATTTT. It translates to CASRPPGTRRTDTQYF.

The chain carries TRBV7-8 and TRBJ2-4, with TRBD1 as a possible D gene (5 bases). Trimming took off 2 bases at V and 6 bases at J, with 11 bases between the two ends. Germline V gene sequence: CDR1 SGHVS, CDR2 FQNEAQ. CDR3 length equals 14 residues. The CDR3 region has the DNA TGTGCCAGCAGCTTAAGAAGACAGACAAACATTCAGTACTTC. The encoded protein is CASSLRRQTNIQYF.

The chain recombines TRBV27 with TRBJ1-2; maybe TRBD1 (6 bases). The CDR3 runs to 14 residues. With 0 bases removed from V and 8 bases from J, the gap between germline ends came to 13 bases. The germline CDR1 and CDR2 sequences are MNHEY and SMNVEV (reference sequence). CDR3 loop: CASSLSREGDGYTF. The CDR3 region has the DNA TGTGCCAGCAGTTTATCGAGAGAGGGGGACGGCTACACCTTC.

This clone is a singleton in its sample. The CDR3 here is CASSAGLSNQPQHF. CDR3 DNA: TGCGCCAGCTCGGCCGGACTTAGCAATCAGCCCCAGCATTTT. The rearrangement links TRBV5-1 to TRBJ1-5; D call uncertain. V lost 7 bases and J lost 0, with 11 bases in between. The CDR3 spans 14 residues. The germline V gene has CDR1 SGHRS and CDR2 YFSETQ.

The CDR3 reads CASTSQGTDTQYF. Here the CDR3 DNA reads TGTGCCAGCACTTCCCAGGGAACAGATACGCAGTATTTT. V gene TRBV6-5 combines with J gene TRBJ2-3, with a weak D call TRBD1 (5 bases). Germline V gene sequence: CDR1 MNHEY, CDR2 SVGAGI. V lost 7 bases and J lost 3, with 11 bases in between. The CDR3 length is 13 residues.

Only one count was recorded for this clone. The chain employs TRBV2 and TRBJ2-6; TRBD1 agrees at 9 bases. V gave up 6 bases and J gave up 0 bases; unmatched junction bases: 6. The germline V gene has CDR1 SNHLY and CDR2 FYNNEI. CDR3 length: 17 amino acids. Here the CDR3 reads CASRGTGISSGANVLTF. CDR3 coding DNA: TGTGCCAGCAGGGGGACAGGGATAAGCTCTGGGGCCAACGTCCTGACTTTC.

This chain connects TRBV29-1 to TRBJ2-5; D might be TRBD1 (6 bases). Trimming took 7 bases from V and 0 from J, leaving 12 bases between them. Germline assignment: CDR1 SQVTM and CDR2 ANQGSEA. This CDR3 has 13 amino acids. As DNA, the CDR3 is TGCAGCGGGGACAAAATGTACCAAGAGACCCAGTACTTC. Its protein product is CSGDKMYQETQYF.

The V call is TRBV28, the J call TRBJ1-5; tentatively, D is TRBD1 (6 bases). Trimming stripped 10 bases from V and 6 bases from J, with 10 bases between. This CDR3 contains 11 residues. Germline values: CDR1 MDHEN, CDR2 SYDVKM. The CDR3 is CATQGSQPQHF. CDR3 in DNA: TGTGCCACACAGGGCAGTCAGCCCCAGCATTTT. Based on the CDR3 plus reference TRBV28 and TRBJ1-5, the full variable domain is DVKVTQSSRYLVKRTGEKVFLECVQDMDHENMFWYRQDPGLGLRLIYFSYDVKMKEKGDIPEGYSVSREKKERFSLILESASTNQTSMYLCATQGSQPQHFGDGTRLSIL.

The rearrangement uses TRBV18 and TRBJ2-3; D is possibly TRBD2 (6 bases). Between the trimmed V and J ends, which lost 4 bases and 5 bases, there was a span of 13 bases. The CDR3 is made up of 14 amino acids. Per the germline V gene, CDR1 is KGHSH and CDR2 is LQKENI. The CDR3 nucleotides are TGTGCCAGCTCACGAGCGGGTGCACAAGATACGCAGTATTTT. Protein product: CASSRAGAQDTQYF. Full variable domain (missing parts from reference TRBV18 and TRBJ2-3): NAGVMQNPRHLVRRRGQEARLRCSPMKGHSHVYWYRQLPEEGLKFMVYLQKENIIDESGMPKERFSAEFPKEGPSILRIQQVVRGDSAAYFCASSRAGAQDTQYFGPGTRLTVL.

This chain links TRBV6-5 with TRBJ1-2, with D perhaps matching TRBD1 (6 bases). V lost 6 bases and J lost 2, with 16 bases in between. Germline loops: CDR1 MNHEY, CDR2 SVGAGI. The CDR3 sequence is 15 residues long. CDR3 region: CASSRRGGLNYGYTF. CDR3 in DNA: TGTGCCAGCAGCCGTAGAGGGGGTCTGAACTATGGCTACACCTTC.

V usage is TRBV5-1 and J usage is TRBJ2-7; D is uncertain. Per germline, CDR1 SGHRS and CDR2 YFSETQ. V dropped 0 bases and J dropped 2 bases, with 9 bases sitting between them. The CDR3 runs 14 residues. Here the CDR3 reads CASSLAARTYEQYF. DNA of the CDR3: TGCGCCAGCAGCTTGGCCGCGAGAACCTACGAGCAGTACTTC. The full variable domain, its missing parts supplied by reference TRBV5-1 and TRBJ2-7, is KAGVTQTPRYLIKTRGQQVTLSCSPISGHRSVSWYQQTPGQGLQFLFEYFSETQRNKGNFPGRFSGRQFSNSRSEMNVSTLELGDSALYLCASSLAARTYEQYFGPGTRLTVT.